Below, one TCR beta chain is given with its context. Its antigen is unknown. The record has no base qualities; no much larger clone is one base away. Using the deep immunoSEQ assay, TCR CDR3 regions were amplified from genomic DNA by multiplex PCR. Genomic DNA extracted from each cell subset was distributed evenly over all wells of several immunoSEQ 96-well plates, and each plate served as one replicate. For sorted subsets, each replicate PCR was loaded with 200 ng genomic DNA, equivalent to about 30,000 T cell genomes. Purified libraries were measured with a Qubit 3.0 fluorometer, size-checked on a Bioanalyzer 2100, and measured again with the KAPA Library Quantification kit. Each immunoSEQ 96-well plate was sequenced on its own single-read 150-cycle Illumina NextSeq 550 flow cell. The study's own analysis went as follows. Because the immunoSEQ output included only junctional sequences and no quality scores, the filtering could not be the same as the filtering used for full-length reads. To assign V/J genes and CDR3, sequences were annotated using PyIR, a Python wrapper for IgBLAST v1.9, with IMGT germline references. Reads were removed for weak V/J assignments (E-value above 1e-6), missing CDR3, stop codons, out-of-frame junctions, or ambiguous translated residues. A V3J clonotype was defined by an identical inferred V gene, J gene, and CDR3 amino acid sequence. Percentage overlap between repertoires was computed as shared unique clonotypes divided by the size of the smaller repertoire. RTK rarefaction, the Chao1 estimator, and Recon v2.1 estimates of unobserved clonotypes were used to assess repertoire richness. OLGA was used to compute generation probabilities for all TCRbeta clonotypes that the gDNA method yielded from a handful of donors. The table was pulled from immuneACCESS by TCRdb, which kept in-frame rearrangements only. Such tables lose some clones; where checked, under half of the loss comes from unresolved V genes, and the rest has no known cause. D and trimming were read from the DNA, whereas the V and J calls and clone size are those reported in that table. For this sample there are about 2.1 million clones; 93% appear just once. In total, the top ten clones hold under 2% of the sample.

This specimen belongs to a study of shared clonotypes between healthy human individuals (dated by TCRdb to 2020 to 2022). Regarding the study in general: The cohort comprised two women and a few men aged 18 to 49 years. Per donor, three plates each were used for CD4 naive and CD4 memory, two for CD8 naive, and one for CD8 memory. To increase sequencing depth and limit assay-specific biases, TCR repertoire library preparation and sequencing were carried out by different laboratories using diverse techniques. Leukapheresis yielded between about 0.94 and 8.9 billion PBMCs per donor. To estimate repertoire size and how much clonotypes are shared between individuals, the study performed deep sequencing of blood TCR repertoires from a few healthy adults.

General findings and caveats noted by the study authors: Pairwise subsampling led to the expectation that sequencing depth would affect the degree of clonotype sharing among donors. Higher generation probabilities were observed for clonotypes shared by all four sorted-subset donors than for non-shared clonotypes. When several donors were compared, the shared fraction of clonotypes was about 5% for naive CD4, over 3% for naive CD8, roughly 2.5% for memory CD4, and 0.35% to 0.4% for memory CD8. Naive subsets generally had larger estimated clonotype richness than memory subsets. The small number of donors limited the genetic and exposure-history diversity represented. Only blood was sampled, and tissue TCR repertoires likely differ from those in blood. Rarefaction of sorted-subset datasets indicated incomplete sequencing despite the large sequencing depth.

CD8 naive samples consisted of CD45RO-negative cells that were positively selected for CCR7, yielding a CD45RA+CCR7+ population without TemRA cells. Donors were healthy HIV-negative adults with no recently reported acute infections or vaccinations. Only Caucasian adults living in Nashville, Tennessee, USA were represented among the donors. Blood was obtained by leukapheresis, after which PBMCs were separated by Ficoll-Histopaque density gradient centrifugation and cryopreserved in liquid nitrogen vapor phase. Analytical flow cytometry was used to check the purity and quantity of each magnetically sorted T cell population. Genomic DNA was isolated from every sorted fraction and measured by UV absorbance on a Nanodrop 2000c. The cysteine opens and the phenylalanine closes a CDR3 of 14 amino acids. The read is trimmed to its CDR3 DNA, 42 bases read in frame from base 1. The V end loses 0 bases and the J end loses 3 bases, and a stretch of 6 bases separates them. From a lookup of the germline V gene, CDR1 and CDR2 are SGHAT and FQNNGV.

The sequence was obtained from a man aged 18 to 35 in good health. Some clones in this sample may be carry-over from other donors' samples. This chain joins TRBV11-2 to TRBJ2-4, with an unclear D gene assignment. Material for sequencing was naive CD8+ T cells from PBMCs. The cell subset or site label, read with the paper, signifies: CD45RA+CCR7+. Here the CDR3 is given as CASSLDPGKNIQYF. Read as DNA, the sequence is TGTGCCAGCAGCTTAGATCCGGGCAAAAACATTCAGTACTTC.